This T cell receptor (beta chain) was found in a study of Tregs in tolerant kidney transplant recipients. Study-wide results and limits: In tolerant patients, donor-specific Tregs outgrew total Tregs, suggesting antigen-driven expansion. Tregs expanded with activated donor B cells seemed most donor-specific.

Thawed PBMCs were FACS-sorted into unstimulated CD4+CD25+CD127- regulatory T cells, CD4+CD25- non-regulatory cells, CD4 and CD8 cells. As regards this clone: Its antigen remains unknown.

TCRdb's copy holds only in-frame clones and misses some; the assay was immunoSEQ multiplex PCR. The sample holds about 69,000 clones, roughly 89% seen once. The specimen comprised CD4+ T cells from blood, sampled before the transplant. The sequence derives from a human donor who received a combined kidney and bone marrow transplant.

CDR3 residues: CASSSGVQTQYF. The CDR3 DNA follows: TGTGCCAGCAGCTCAGGGGTACAGACCCAGTACTTC. V and J are TRBV11-2 and TRBJ2-5; D may be TRBD1 (6 bases). The germline V gene has CDR1 SGHAT and CDR2 FQNNGV. The V and J ends lost 4 bases and 6 bases respectively, with 9 bases between them. This CDR3 contains 12 residues.